This entry describes one T cell receptor (beta chain). Its antigen is still unknown. The data were taken from a study of T cell clonotyping in hematopoietic cell transplantation. Recipients were bled about 28 days pretransplant and at posttransplant days 30, 100, 180. Study-level findings and limits: Pathologically expanded recipient clonotypes increased progressively from day 30 to day 180 as diversity fell. Few recipient clonotypes overlapped donors; over 95% were de novo at given depth. CD4 and CD8 repertoire contributions could not be separated without sorting.

Sequenced by immunoSEQ multiplex PCR; TCRdb stores in-frame clones only, minus some. This table holds about 14,000 clones, 80% to 90% found once. The germline CDR1 and CDR2 sequences are SNHLY and FYNNEI. The CDR3 sequence is 13 residues long. V was shortened by 7 bases and J by 5 bases, with 12 bases between the two germline ends. V usage is TRBV2 and J usage is TRBJ1-5, with D uncertain. This TCR was sampled from a male patient between 45 and 59 years old who had an allogeneic stem cell transplant from an unrelated donor, so T cells may come from the graft donor. Some clones in this sample may be carry-over from other donors' samples. This specimen was PBMCs, taken 100 days after allogeneic stem cell transplant. This CDR3 reads CASNGRSDQPQHF. Written as DNA, the CDR3 is TGTGCCAGCAACGGGAGGTCGGATCAGCCCCAGCATTTT.